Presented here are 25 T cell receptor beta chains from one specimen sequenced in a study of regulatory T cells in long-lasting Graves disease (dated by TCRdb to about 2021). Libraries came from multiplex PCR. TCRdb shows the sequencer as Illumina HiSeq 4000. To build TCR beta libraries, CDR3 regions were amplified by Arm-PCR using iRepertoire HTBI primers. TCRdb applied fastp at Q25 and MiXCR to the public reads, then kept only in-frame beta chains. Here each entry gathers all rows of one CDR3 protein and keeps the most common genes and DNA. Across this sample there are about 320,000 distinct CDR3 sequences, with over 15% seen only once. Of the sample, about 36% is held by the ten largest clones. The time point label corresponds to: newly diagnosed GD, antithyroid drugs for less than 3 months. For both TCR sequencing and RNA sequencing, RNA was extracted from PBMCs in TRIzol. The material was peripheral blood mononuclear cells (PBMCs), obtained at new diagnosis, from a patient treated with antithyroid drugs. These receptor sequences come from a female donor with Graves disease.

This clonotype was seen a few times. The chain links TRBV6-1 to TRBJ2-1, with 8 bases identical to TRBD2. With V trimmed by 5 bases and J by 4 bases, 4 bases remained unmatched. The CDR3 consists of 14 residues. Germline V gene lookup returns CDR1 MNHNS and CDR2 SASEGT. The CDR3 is CASSTTSEYNEQFF. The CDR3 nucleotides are TGTGCCAGCAGTACGACTAGCGAATACAATGAGCAGTTCTTC.

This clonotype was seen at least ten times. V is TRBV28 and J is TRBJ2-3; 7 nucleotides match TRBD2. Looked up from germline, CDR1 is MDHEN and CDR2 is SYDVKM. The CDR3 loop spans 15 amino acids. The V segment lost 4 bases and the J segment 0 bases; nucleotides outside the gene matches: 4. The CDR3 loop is CASSSSGKSTDTQYF. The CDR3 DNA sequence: TGTGCCAGCAGTTCCAGCGGGAAAAGCACAGATACGCAGTATTTT.

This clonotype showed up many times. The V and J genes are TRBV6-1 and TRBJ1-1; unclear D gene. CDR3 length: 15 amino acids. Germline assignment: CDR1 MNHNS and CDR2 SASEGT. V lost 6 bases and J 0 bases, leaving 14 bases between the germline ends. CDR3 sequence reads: CASSRETGMNTEAFF. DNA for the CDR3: TGTGCCAGCAGCCGCGAGACGGGCATGAACACTGAAGCTTTCTTT.

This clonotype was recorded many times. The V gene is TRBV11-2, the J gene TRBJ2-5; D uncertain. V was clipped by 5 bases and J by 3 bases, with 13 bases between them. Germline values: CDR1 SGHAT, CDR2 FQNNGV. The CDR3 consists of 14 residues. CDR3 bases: TGTGCCAGCAGCCCCCTTGGGCGTAAAGAGACCCAGTACTTC. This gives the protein CASSPLGRKETQYF.

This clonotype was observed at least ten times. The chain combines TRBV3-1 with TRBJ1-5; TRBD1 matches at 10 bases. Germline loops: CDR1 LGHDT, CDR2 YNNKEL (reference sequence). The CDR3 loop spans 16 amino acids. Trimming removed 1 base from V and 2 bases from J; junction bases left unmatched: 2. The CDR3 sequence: CASSQAGTGGNQPQHF. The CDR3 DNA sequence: TGTGCCAGCAGCCAAGCCGGGACAGGGGGCAATCAGCCCCAGCATTTT.

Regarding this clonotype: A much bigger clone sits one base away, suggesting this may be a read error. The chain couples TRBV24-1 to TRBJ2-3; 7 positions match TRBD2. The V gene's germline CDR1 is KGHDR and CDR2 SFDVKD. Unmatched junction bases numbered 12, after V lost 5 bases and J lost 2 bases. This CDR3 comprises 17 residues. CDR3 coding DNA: TGTGCCACCAGTGCCCCCCCGGGGGGTGAGGACACAGATACGCAGTATTTT. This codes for CATSAPPGGEDTDTQYF.

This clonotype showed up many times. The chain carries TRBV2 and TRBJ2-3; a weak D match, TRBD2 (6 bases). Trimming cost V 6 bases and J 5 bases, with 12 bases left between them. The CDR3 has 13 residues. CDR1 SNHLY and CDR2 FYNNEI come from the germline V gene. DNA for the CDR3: TGTGCCAGCAGGGGAGGAGGAAAAGATACGCAGTATTTT. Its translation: CASRGGGKDTQYF.

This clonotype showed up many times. The CDR3 is CASTSGTSGSSTDTQYF. In DNA form, the CDR3 reads TGTGCCAGCACCTCCGGGACTAGCGGGTCTAGCACAGATACGCAGTATTTT. The chain employs TRBV2 and TRBJ2-3; 12 bases fit TRBD2. Germline V CDR1 and CDR2: SNHLY, FYNNEI. The CDR3 covers 17 residues. Trimming removed 7 bases from V and 0 bases from J; junction bases left unmatched: 8.

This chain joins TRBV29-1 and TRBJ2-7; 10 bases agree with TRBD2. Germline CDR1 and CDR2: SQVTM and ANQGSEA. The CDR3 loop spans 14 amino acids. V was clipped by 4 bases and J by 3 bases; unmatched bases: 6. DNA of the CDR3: TGCAGCGTTGTTCCGTCTAGCGGGGGCTACGAGCAGTACTTC. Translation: CSVVPSSGGYEQYF.

The DNA of the CDR3 is TGTGCCAGCAGTCCTTGGGACAGTACCTACGAGCAGTACTTC. It codes for CASSPWDSTYEQYF. The rearrangement uses TRBV28 and TRBJ2-7; 7 bases are shared with TRBD1. The germline CDR1 and CDR2 sequences are MDHEN and SYDVKM. This CDR3 has 14 residues. V gave up 5 bases and J gave up 2 bases; unmatched junction bases: 6.

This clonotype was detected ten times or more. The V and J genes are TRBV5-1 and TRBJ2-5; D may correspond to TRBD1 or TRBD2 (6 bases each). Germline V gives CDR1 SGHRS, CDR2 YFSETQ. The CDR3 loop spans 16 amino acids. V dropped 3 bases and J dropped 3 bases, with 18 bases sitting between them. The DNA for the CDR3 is TGCGCCAGCAGCTCGGAGGGGGGTGGTGGTGAAGAGACCCAGTACTTC. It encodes CASSSEGGGGEETQYF.

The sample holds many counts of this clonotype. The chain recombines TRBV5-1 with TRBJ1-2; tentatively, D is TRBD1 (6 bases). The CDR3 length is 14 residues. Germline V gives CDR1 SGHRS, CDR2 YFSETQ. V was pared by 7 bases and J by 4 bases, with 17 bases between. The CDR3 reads CASGPGVPSYGYTF. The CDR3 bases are TGCGCCAGCGGGCCAGGGGTTCCCTCCTATGGCTACACCTTC.

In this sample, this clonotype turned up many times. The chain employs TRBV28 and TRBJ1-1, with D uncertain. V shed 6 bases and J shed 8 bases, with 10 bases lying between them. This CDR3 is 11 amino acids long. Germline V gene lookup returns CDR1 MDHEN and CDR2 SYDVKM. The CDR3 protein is CASRVTGEAFF. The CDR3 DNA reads TGTGCCAGCAGGGTCACGGGAGAAGCTTTCTTT. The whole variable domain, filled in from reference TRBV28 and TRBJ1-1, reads DVKVTQSSRYLVKRTGEKVFLECVQDMDHENMFWYRQDPGLGLRLIYFSYDVKMKEKGDIPEGYSVSREKKERFSLILESASTNQTSMYLCASRVTGEAFFGQGTRLTVV.

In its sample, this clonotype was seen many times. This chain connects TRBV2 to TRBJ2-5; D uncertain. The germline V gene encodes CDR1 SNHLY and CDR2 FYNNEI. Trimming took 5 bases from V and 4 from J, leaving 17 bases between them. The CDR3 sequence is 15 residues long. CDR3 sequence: CASSQGNARRETQYF. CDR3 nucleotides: TGTGCCAGCAGTCAAGGGAATGCGAGACGAGAGACCCAGTACTTC.

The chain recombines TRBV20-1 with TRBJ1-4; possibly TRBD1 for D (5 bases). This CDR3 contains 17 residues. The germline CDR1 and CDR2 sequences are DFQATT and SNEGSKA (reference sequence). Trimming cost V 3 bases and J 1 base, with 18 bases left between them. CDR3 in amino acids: CSASEAGLGRTNEKLFF. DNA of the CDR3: TGCAGTGCTAGTGAGGCAGGGCTGGGGAGAACTAATGAAAAACTGTTTTTT.

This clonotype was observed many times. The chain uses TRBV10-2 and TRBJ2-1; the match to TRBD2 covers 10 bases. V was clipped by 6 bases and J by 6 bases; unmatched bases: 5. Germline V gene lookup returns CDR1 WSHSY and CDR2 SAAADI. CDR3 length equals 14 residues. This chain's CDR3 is CASSPLAGFNEQFF. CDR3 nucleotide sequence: TGCGCCAGCAGCCCACTAGCGGGATTCAATGAGCAGTTCTTC.

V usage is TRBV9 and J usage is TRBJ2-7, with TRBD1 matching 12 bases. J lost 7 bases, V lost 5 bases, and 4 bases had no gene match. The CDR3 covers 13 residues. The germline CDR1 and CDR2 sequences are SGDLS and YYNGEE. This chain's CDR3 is CASRGQGAGEQYF. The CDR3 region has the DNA TGTGCCAGCAGGGGACAGGGGGCGGGGGAGCAGTACTTC.

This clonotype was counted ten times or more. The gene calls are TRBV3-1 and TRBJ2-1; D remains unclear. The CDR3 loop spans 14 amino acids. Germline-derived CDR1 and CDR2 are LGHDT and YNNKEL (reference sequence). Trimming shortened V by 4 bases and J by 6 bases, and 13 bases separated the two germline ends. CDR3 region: CASSPGRAFNEQFF. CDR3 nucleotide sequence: TGTGCCAGCAGCCCCGGAAGGGCTTTCAATGAGCAGTTCTTC.

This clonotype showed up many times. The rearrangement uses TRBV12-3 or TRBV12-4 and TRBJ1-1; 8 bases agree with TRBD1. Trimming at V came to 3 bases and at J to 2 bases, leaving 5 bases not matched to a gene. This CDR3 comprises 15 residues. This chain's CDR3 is CASSFQGATNTEAFF. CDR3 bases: TGTGCCAGCAGTTTCCAGGGGGCAACTAACACTGAAGCTTTCTTT.

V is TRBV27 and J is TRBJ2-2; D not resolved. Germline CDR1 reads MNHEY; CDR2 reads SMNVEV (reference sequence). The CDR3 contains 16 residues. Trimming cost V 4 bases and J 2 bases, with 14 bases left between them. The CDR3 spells CASSYLETENTGELFF. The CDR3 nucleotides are TGTGCCAGCAGTTACTTAGAGACTGAAAACACCGGGGAGCTGTTTTTT.

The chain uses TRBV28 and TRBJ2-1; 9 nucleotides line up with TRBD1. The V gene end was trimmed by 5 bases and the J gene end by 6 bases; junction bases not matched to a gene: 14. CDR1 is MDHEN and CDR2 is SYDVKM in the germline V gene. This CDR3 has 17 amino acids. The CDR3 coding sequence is TGTGCCAGCAGTCTTCTAACTACAGGGGGCTTAGGCAATGAGCAGTTCTTC. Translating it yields CASSLLTTGGLGNEQFF.

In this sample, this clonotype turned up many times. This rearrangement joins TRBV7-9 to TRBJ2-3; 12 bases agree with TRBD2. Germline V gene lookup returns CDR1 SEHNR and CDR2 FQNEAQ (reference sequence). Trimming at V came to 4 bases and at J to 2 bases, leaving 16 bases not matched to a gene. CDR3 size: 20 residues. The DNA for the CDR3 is TGTGCCAGCAGCTCACGACGGACTAGCGGGATACTGGGCCCCACAGATACGCAGTATTTT. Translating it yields CASSSRRTSGILGPTDTQYF.

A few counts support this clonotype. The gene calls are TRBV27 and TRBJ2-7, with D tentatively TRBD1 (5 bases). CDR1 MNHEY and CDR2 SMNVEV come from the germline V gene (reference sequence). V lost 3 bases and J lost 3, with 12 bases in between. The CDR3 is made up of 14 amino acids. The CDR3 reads CASSFGRASYEQYF. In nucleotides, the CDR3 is TGTGCCAGCAGTTTTGGCAGGGCGAGCTACGAGCAGTACTTC.

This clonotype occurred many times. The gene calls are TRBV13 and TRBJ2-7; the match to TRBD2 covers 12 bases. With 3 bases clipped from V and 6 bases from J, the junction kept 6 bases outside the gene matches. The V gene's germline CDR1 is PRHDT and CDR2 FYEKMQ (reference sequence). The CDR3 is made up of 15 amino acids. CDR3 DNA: TGTGCCAGCAGCTTGCTAGCGGGAGGGCCAGGCGAGCAGTACTTC. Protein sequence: CASSLLAGGPGEQYF.

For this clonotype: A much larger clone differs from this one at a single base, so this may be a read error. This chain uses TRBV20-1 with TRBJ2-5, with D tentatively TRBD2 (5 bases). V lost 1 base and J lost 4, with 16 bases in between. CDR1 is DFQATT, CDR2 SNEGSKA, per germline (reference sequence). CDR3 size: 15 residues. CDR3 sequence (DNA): TGCAGTGCTAGAGCGGCGGGCCGACCAAGAGAGACCCAGTACTTC. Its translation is CSARAAGRPRETQYF.